This T cell receptor beta chain was recorded in a study of blood T cell repertoires in COVID-19. Categorization into cohorts depended on clinical history that participants reported. Sequencing used immunoSEQ multiplex PCR; TCRdb keeps in-frame clones, though not all of them. The table includes around 150,000 clones, roughly 80% detected once. Trimming took off 9 bases at V and 6 bases at J, with 22 bases between the two ends. Germline assignment: CDR1 SGHDT and CDR2 YYEEEE. The length of the CDR3 is 14 residues. Sample: PBMCs or T cells enriched from blood (not recorded which). The source of this sequence is a middle-aged man who had recovered from COVID-19. This chain links TRBV5-6 with TRBJ2-7; no clear D. The CDR3 protein is CATLKRSTPSEQYF. CDR3 DNA: TGTGCCACCCTGAAGCGCTCAACCCCCAGCGAGCAGTACTTC. The whole variable domain, filled in from reference TRBV5-6 and TRBJ2-7, reads DAGVTQSPTHLIKTRGQQVTLRCSPKSGHDTVSWYQQALGQGPQFIFQYYEEEERQRGNFPDRFSGHQFPNYSSELNVNALLLGDSALYLCATLKRSTPSEQYFGPGTRLTVT.